This TCR beta chain was recovered during a study of blood T cell repertoires in COVID-19. Self-reported history from a screening survey and questionnaire set each donor's cohort. Germline V CDR1 and CDR2: SGHTA, FQGNSA. The CDR3 is 17 amino acids. Trimming took 1 base from V and 2 from J, leaving 12 bases between them. Sequencing used immunoSEQ multiplex PCR; TCRdb keeps in-frame clones, though not all of them. The table has fewer than 250,000 clones, around 85% seen once. The specimen was PBMCs or T cells enriched from blood (not recorded which). The chain recombines TRBV7-2 with TRBJ2-6; D may be TRBD2 (6 bases). The clonotype was recovered from a woman aged 50 to 60 with acute COVID-19. The CDR3 reads CASSLVGGTAGANVLTF. Written as DNA, the CDR3 is TGTGCCAGCAGCTTAGTCGGGGGAACGGCTGGGGCCAACGTCCTGACTTTC.